This T cell receptor (beta chain) emerged from a study of T cell responses to AZD1222 COVID-19 vaccine. Sequencing was performed with immunoSEQ multiplex PCR; in TCRdb, only in-frame clones are kept and a portion is missing. The sample records 100,000 or so clones, 70% to 90% being singletons. The CDR3 runs to 16 residues. Trimming removed 3 bases from V and 4 bases from J; junction bases left unmatched: 11. CDR1 and CDR2 from the germline V gene are MGHRA and YSYEKL. Study results and limitations: None of the repertoires were sampled until the peak T cell response had passed. Reports say nearly half of spike-specific TCRs go after unmutated variant regions.

The sample holds one count of this clone. The antigen remains undetermined. The sequence was obtained from an adult in good health. The chain joins TRBV4-1 to TRBJ2-7; 8 bases are shared with TRBD2. Sequences were derived from peripheral blood, sampled on day 0 of MenACWY control vaccination. The CDR3: CASSHGRGGRSYEQYF. CDR3 nucleotide sequence: TGCGCCAGCAGCCACGGACGGGGGGGCCGGTCTTACGAGCAGTACTTC.